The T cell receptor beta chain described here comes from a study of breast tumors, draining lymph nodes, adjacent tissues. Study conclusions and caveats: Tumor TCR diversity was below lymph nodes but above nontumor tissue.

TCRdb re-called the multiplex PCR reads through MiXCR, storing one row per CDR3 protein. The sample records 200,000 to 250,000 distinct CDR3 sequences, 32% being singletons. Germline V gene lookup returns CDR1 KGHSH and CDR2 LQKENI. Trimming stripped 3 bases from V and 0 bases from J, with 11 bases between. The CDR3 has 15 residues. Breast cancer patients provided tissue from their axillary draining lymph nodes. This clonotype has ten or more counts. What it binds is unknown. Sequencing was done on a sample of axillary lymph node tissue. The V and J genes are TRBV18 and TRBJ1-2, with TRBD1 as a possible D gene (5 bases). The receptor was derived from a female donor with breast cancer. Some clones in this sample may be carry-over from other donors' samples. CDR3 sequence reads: CASSPRDGTNYGYTF. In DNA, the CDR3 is TGTGCCAGCTCACCGCGGGACGGTACTAACTATGGCTACACCTTC. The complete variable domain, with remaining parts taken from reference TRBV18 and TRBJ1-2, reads NAGVMQNPRHLVRRRGQEARLRCSPMKGHSHVYWYRQLPEEGLKFMVYLQKENIIDESGMPKERFSAEFPKEGPSILRIQQVVRGDSAAYFCASSPRDGTNYGYTFGSGTRLTVV.